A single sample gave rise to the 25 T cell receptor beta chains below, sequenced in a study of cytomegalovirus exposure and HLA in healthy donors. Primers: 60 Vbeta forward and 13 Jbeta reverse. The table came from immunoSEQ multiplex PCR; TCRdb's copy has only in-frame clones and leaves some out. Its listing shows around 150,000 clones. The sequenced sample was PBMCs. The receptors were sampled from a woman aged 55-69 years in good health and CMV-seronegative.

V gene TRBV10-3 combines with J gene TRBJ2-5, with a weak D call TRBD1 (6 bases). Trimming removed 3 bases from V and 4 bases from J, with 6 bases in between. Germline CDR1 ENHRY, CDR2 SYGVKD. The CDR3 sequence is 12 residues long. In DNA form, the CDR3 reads TGTGCCATCAGTGACAGGGGAGAGACCCAGTACTTC. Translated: CAISDRGETQYF.

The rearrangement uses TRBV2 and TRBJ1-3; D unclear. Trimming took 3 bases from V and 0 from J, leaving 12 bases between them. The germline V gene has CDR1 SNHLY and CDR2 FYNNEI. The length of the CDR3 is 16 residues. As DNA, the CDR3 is TGTGCCAGCAGTGACGGAGGGATTCTCTCTGGAAACACCATATATTTT. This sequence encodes CASSDGGILSGNTIYF. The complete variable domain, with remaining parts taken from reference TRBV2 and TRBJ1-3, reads EPEVTQTPSHQVTQMGQEVILRCVPISNHLYFYWYRQILGQKVEFLVSFYNNEISEKSEIFDDQFSVERPDGSNFTLKIRSTKLEDSAMYFCASSDGGILSGNTIYFGEGSWLTVV.

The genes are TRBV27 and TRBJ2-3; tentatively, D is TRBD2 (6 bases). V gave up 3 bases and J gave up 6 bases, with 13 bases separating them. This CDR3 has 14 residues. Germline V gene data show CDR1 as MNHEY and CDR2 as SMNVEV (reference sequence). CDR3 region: CASSFGGSRDTQYF. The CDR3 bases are TGTGCCAGCAGTTTCGGAGGGAGTCGGGATACGCAGTATTTT.

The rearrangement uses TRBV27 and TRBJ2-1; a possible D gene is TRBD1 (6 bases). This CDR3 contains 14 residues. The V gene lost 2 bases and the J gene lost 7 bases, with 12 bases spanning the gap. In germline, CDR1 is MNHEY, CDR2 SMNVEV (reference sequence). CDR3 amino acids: CASSLRQVGNEQFF. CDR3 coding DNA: TGTGCCAGCAGTTTAAGACAGGTGGGGAATGAGCAGTTCTTC.

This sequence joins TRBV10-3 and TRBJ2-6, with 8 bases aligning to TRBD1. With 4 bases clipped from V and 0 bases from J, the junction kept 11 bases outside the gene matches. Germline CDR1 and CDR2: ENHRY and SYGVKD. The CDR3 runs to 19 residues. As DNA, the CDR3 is TGTGCCATCAGTGTAGGACAGGGAATACTTGTCTCTGGGGCCAACGTCCTGACTTTC. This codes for CAISVGQGILVSGANVLTF.

The CDR3 DNA is TGTGCCAGCTCACCAGGGACACTCCCTTACGAGCAGTACTTC. Translated, it gives CASSPGTLPYEQYF. V is TRBV18 and J is TRBJ2-7, with D possibly TRBD1 on 6 matching bases. CDR3 length: 14 residues. The ends were cut back, 2 bases at V and 4 bases at J, with 12 bases in the middle. CDR1 is KGHSH, CDR2 LQKENI, per germline. Using reference TRBV18 and TRBJ2-7 for the parts outside the CDR3, the full variable domain is NAGVMQNPRHLVRRRGQEARLRCSPMKGHSHVYWYRQLPEEGLKFMVYLQKENIIDESGMPKERFSAEFPKEGPSILRIQQVVRGDSAAYFCASSPGTLPYEQYFGPGTRLTVT.

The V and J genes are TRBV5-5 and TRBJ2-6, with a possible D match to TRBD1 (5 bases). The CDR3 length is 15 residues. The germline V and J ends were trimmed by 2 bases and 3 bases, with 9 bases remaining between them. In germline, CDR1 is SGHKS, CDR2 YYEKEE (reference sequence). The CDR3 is CASSLRGGGANVLTF. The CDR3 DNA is TGTGCCAGCAGCTTAAGGGGCGGTGGGGCCAACGTCCTGACTTTC.

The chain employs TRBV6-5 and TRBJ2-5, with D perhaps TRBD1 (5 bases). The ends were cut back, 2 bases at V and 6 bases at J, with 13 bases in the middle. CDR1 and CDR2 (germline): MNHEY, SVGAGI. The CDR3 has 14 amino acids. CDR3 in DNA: TGTGCCAGCAGTTACGTCTCAGGGCGGCAGACCCAGTACTTC. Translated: CASSYVSGRQTQYF.

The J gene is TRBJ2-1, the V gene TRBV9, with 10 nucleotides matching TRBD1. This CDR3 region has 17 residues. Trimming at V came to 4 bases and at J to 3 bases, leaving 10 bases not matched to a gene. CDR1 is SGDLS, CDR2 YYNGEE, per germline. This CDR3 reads CASSIDRGRTNYNEQFF. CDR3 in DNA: TGTGCCAGCAGCATAGACAGGGGGCGGACTAACTACAATGAGCAGTTCTTC.

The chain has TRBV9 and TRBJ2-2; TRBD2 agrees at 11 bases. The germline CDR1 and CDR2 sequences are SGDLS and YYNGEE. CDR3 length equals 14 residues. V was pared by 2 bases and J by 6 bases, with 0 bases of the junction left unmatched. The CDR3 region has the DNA TGTGCCAGCAGCGTGGGACTAGCGGCCGGGGAGCTGTTTTTT. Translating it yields CASSVGLAAGELFF.

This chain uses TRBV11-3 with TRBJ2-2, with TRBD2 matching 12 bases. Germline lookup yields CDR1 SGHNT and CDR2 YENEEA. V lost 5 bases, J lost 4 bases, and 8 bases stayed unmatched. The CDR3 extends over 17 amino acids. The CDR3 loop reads CASSPTLAGGGTGELFF. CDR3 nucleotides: TGTGCCAGCAGCCCCACACTAGCGGGGGGCGGCACCGGGGAGCTGTTTTTT.

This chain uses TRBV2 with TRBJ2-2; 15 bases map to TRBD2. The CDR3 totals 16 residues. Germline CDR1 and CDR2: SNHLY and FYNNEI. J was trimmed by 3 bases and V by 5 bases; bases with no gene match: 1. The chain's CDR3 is CASSRTSGGDTGELFF. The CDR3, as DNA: TGTGCCAGCAGTCGGACTAGCGGGGGGGACACCGGGGAGCTGTTTTTT.

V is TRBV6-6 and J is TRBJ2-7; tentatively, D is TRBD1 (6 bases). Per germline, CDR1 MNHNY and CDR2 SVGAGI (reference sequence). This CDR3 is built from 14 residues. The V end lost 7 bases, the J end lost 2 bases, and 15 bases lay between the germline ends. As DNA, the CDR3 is TGTGCCAGCACCGAACCGGGACAAGCCTACGAGCAGTACTTC. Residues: CASTEPGQAYEQYF.

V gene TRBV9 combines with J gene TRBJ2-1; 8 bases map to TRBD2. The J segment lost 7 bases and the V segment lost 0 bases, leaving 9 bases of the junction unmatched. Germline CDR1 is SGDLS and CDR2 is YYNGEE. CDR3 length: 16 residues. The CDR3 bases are TGTGCCAGCAGCGTAGTTAACGGGGGGGCGGGGAATGAGCAGTTCTTC. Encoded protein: CASSVVNGGAGNEQFF.

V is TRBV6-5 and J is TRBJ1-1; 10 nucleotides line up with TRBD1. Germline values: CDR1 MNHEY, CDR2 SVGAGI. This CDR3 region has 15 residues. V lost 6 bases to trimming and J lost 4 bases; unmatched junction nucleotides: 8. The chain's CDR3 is CASRRPTGGLTEAFF. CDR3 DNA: TGTGCCAGCAGGCGTCCGACAGGGGGCCTCACTGAAGCTTTCTTT.

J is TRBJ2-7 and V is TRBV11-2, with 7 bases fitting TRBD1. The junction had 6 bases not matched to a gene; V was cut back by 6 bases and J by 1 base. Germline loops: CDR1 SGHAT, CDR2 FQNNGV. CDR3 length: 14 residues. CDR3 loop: CASSWTGQSYEQYF. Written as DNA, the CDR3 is TGTGCCAGCAGTTGGACAGGCCAATCCTACGAGCAGTACTTC.

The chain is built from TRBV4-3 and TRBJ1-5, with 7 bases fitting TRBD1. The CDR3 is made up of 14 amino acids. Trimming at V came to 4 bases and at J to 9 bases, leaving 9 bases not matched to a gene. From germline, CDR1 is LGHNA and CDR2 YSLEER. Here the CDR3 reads CASSPLTGKGPQHF. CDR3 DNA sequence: TGCGCCAGCAGCCCATTGACAGGGAAAGGGCCCCAGCATTTT.

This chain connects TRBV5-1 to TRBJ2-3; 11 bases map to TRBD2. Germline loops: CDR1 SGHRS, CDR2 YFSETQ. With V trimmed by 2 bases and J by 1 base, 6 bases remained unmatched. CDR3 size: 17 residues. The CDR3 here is CASSLPTSGSRTDTQYF. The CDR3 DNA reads TGCGCCAGCAGCTTACCCACTAGCGGGAGTCGCACAGATACGCAGTATTTT. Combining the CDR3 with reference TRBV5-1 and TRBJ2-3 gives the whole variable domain KAGVTQTPRYLIKTRGQQVTLSCSPISGHRSVSWYQQTPGQGLQFLFEYFSETQRNKGNFPGRFSGRQFSNSRSEMNVSTLELGDSALYLCASSLPTSGSRTDTQYFGPGTRLTVL.

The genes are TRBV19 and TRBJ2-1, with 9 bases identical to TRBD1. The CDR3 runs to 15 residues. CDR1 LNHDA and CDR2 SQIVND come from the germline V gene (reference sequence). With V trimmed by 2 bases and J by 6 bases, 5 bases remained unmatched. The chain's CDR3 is CASSIIGTGINEQFF. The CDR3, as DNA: TGTGCCAGTAGTATAATCGGGACAGGGATCAATGAGCAGTTCTTC.

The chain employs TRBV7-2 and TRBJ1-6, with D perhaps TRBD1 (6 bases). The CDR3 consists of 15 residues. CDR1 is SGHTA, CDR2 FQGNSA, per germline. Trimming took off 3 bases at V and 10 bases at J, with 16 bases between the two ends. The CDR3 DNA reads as TGTGCCAGCAGCTTTAGCGGGGGGGCTGGATCACCCCTCCACTTT. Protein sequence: CASSFSGGAGSPLHF.

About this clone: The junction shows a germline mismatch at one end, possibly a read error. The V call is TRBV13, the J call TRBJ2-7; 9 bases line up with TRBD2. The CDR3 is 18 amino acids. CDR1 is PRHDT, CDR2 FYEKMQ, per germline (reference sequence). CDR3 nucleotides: TGTGCGAGCAAGGGCGGGGGACTAGCTCAAAGGAACGCCTACGAGCAGTACTTC. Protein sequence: CASKGGGLAQRNAYEQYF. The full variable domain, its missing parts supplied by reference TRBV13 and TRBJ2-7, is AAGVIQSPRHLIKEKRETATLKCYPIPRHDTVYWYQQGPGQDPQFLISFYEKMQSDKGSIPDRFSAQQFSDYHSELNMSSLELGDSALYFCASKGGGLAQRNAYEQYFGPGTRLTVT.

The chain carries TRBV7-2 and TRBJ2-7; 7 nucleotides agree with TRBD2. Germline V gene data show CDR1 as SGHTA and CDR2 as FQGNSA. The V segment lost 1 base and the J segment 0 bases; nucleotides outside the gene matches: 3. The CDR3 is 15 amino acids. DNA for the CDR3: TGTGCCAGCAGCTTAGTGGCTAGCGGCTCCTACGAGCAGTACTTC. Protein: CASSLVASGSYEQYF.

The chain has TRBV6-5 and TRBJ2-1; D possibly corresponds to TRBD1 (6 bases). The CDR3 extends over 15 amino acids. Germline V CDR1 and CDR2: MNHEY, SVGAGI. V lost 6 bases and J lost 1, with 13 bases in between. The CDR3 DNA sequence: TGTGCCAGCAGCCTTCGGACAGTTTCCTACAATGAGCAGTTCTTC. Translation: CASSLRTVSYNEQFF.

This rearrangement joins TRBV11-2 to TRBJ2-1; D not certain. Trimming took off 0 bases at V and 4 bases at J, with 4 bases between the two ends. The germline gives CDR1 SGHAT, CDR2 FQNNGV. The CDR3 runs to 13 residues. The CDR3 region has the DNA TGTGCCAGCAGCTTAGACTCGTACAATGAGCAGTTCTTC. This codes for CASSLDSYNEQFF. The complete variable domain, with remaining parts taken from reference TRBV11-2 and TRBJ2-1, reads EAGVAQSPRYKIIEKRQSVAFWCNPISGHATLYWYQQILGQGPKLLIQFQNNGVVDDSQLPKDRFSAERLKGVDSTLKIQPAKLEDSAVYLCASSLDSYNEQFFGPGTRLTVL.

The CDR3 loop reads CASNDGTLYNEQFF. The CDR3 bases are TGCGCCAGCAACGACGGGACACTCTACAATGAGCAGTTCTTC. This chain links TRBV5-1 with TRBJ2-1; TRBD1 might be the D (6 bases). The CDR3 has 14 amino acids. Trimming removed 6 bases at V and 3 bases at J, with 13 bases between. Germline assignment: CDR1 SGHRS and CDR2 YFSETQ.